These T cell receptor beta chains were read from a single sample in a study of beta chain features in type 1 diabetes. Assay used: immunoSEQ multiplex PCR; TCRdb lists only in-frame clones, some missing. The data show over 600,000 clones, roughly 12% seen once. The sequencing sample was made of naive CD4+ T cells from blood. The receptors originated from a young man with type 1 diabetes. Both conserved end residues are part of each CDR3. D genes are given only for firm matches. A row's size may be missing; if present it is once, few, many or a size class.

CDR3aa: CASSPTDAQYF
CDR3nt: TGTGCCAGCAGCCCCACAGATGCGCAGTACTTC
d_gene: NA
abundance: NA
v_gene: TRBV7-9
j_gene: TRBJ2-7

CDR3aa: CASRERASNTGELFF
CDR3nt: TGCGCCAGCAGGGAGAGGGCTTCGAACACCGGGGAGCTGTTTTTT
d_gene: NA
abundance: few
v_gene: TRBV5-1
j_gene: TRBJ2-2

CDR3aa: CASSELSGDPNEQFF
CDR3nt: TGTGCCAGCAGTGAATTGAGCGGGGACCCCAATGAGCAGTTCTTC
d_gene: TRBD2
abundance: NA
v_gene: TRBV25-1
j_gene: TRBJ2-1

CDR3aa: CASSKDYNQPQHF
CDR3nt: TGTGCCAGCTCGAAGGATTACAATCAGCCCCAGCATTTT
d_gene: NA
abundance: NA
v_gene: TRBV7-8
j_gene: TRBJ1-5

CDR3aa: CASAPGRVGGNEQFF
CDR3nt: TGTGCCAGCGCCCCAGGGCGGGTAGGTGGGAATGAGCAGTTCTTC
d_gene: NA
abundance: NA
v_gene: TRBV7-2
j_gene: TRBJ2-1

CDR3aa: CASRDGGLGKTQYF
CDR3nt: TGTGCCAGCAGGGACGGCGGACTAGGCAAGACCCAGTACTTC
d_gene: TRBD2
abundance: NA
v_gene: TRBV14
j_gene: TRBJ2-5

CDR3aa: CASSLMGLSTDTQYF
CDR3nt: TGTGCCAGCAGCTTAATGGGTTTGAGCACAGATACGCAGTATTTT
d_gene: NA
abundance: few
v_gene: TRBV5-4
j_gene: TRBJ2-3

CDR3aa: CASSERFADTQYF
CDR3nt: TGTGCCAGCAGTGAAAGGTTCGCAGATACGCAGTATTTT
d_gene: NA
abundance: NA
v_gene: TRBV2
j_gene: TRBJ2-3

CDR3aa: CRIPDRGITYNSPLHF
CDR3nt: TGCAGAATTCCGGACAGGGGGATCACCTATAATTCACCCCTCCACTTT
d_gene: TRBD1
abundance: NA
v_gene: TRBV29-1
j_gene: TRBJ1-6

CDR3aa: CASSLDASYNEQFF
CDR3nt: TGCGCCAGCAGCCTGGACGCCTCCTACAATGAGCAGTTCTTC
d_gene: NA
abundance: NA
v_gene: TRBV5-1
j_gene: TRBJ2-1

CDR3aa: CASRYPQGAENYGYTF
CDR3nt: TGTGCCAGCAGATATCCGCAGGGGGCGGAAAACTATGGCTACACCTTC
d_gene: TRBD1
abundance: few
v_gene: TRBV28
j_gene: TRBJ1-2

CDR3aa: CASSEGAKASGANVLTF
CDR3nt: TGTGCCAGCAGTGAAGGAGCCAAGGCCTCTGGGGCCAACGTCCTGACTTTC
d_gene: NA
abundance: NA
v_gene: TRBV6-1
j_gene: TRBJ2-6

CDR3aa: CAWSLTLLYGNEQFF
CDR3nt: TGTGCCTGGAGTCTAACTCTTCTTTATGGCAATGAGCAGTTCTTC
d_gene: NA
abundance: NA
v_gene: TRBV30
j_gene: TRBJ2-1

CDR3aa: CAWRRTYGAEQYF
CDR3nt: TGTGCCTGGAGGAGGACCTACGGGGCCGAGCAGTACTTC
d_gene: NA
abundance: few
v_gene: TRBV30
j_gene: TRBJ2-7

CDR3aa: CASRGRTGPYEQYF
CDR3nt: TGTGCCAGCAGAGGACGGACAGGGCCCTACGAGCAGTACTTC
d_gene: TRBD1
abundance: NA
v_gene: TRBV7-2
j_gene: TRBJ2-7

CDR3aa: CASSPGQGTYEQYF
CDR3nt: TGTGCCAGCAGCCCCGGACAGGGGACCTACGAGCAGTACTTC
d_gene: TRBD1
abundance: NA
v_gene: TRBV7-3
j_gene: TRBJ2-7

CDR3aa: CASSETSGGAVETQYF
CDR3nt: TGTGCCAGCAGCGAGACTAGCGGGGGGGCCGTAGAGACCCAGTACTTC
d_gene: TRBD2
abundance: NA
v_gene: TRBV2
j_gene: TRBJ2-5

CDR3aa: CAIGTDSSYNEQFF
CDR3nt: TGTGCCATTGGGACTGACAGCTCCTACAATGAGCAGTTCTTC
d_gene: NA
abundance: NA
v_gene: TRBV10-3
j_gene: TRBJ2-1

CDR3aa: CASSFPGGLNTEAFF
CDR3nt: TGTGCCAGCAGCTTCCCCGGGGGGCTGAACACTGAAGCTTTCTTT
d_gene: NA
abundance: NA
v_gene: TRBV7-9
j_gene: TRBJ1-1

CDR3aa: CASSLTGEGENIQYF
CDR3nt: TGTGCCAGCAGTCTTACAGGGGAGGGAGAAAACATTCAGTACTTC
d_gene: NA
abundance: few
v_gene: TRBV6-5
j_gene: TRBJ2-4

CDR3aa: CASNAGDTNQPQHF
CDR3nt: TGTGCCAGCAATGCAGGCGACACCAATCAGCCCCAGCATTTT
d_gene: NA
abundance: NA
v_gene: TRBV2
j_gene: TRBJ1-5

CDR3aa: CASSSFPGDNSPLHF
CDR3nt: TGCGCCAGCAGCTCCTTTCCAGGGGATAATTCACCCCTCCACTTT
d_gene: NA
abundance: NA
v_gene: TRBV5-1
j_gene: TRBJ1-6

CDR3aa: CASSPPGQGAQGYTF
CDR3nt: TGTGCCAGCAGCCCCCCGGGACAGGGGGCGCAAGGCTACACCTTC
d_gene: TRBD1
abundance: NA
v_gene: TRBV7-9
j_gene: TRBJ1-2

CDR3aa: CASSFTGAGNTIYF
CDR3nt: TGTGCCAGCAGTTTTACCGGGGCTGGAAACACCATATATTTT
d_gene: NA
abundance: NA
v_gene: TRBV5-6
j_gene: TRBJ1-3

CDR3aa: CASSPDRGHTDTQYF
CDR3nt: TGTGCCAGCAGCCCCGACAGGGGGCACACAGATACGCAGTATTTT
d_gene: TRBD1
abundance: few
v_gene: TRBV7-9
j_gene: TRBJ2-3

CDR3aa: CASSSRGDYNEQFF
CDR3nt: TGTGCCAGCAGCTCACGGGGGGACTACAATGAGCAGTTCTTC
d_gene: TRBD2
abundance: NA
v_gene: TRBV7-2
j_gene: TRBJ2-1

CDR3aa: CASSSIDLINEQFF
CDR3nt: TGTGCCAGCAGCTCCATCGACCTGATAAATGAGCAGTTCTTC
d_gene: NA
abundance: few
v_gene: TRBV7-2
j_gene: TRBJ2-1